The 12 T cell receptor beta chains listed next were all sequenced from one sample in a study of blood T cell repertoires in COVID-19. This table comes from immunoSEQ multiplex PCR, and its TCRdb copy is limited to in-frame clones, with some not included. Found here are tens of thousands of clones, around nine tenths of them singletons; the top ten hold around 5.3%. The sequencing sample was made of peripheral blood. Receptor source: a man aged 40-49 years with acute or convalescent COVID-19.

The chain employs TRBV7-8 and TRBJ1-1; no clear D gene. The CDR3 sequence is 14 residues long. Looked up from germline, CDR1 is SGHVS and CDR2 is FQNEAQ. Trimming stripped 2 bases from V and 4 bases from J, with 11 bases between. The CDR3 loop is CASSLLPSSTEAFF. The CDR3 DNA reads as TGTGCCAGCAGCTTACTTCCTAGTTCCACTGAAGCTTTCTTT.

The chain links TRBV5-1 to TRBJ1-5, with TRBD1 matching over 9 bases. The CDR3 consists of 15 residues. CDR1 and CDR2 from the germline V gene are SGHRS and YFSETQ. The V and J ends lost 4 bases and 7 bases, in that order; junction bases with no gene match: 9. The CDR3 DNA reads TGCGCCAGCAGCCCGACAGGGGGTTTCGGCCAGCCCCAGCATTTT. As protein: CASSPTGGFGQPQHF.

The V and J genes are TRBV7-8 and TRBJ2-7; TRBD2 agrees at 7 bases. The CDR3 is made up of 15 amino acids. V gave up 5 bases and J gave up 4 bases; unmatched junction bases: 11. The germline V gene encodes CDR1 SGHVS and CDR2 FQNEAQ. The CDR3 sequence is CASSPPGRVGYEQYF. CDR3 nucleotide sequence: TGTGCCAGCAGCCCCCCGGGGAGGGTAGGGTACGAGCAGTACTTC.

The chain joins TRBV24-1 to TRBJ2-5; 10 bases align to TRBD1. Trimming took 3 bases from V and 3 from J; bases not matched to a gene: 3. The CDR3 covers 15 residues. Germline-derived CDR1 and CDR2 are KGHDR and SFDVKD. The CDR3 protein is CATSDRTGGKETQYF. The CDR3 nucleotides read TGTGCCACCAGTGATCGGACAGGGGGTAAAGAGACCCAGTACTTC.

V usage is TRBV5-1 and J usage is TRBJ2-7; the match to TRBD1 covers 7 bases. The CDR3 is made up of 15 amino acids. The V segment lost 6 bases and the J segment 0 bases; nucleotides outside the gene matches: 9. Germline V lookup: CDR1 SGHRS, CDR2 YFSETQ. The DNA of the CDR3 is TGCGCCAGCACCGTAGACAGACAGGGCTCCTACGAGCAGTACTTC. As protein: CASTVDRQGSYEQYF.

This rearrangement joins TRBV5-6 to TRBJ2-3; no firm D call. V was trimmed by 4 bases and J by 0 bases, leaving 9 bases between them. The CDR3 has 14 residues. Germline lookup yields CDR1 SGHDT and CDR2 YYEEEE. The CDR3 loop is CASSRFTSTDTQYF. Here the CDR3 DNA reads TGTGCCAGCAGCCGGTTCACTAGCACAGATACGCAGTATTTT. The variable domain in full, with the rest retrieved from reference TRBV5-6 and TRBJ2-3, is DAGVTQSPTHLIKTRGQQVTLRCSPKSGHDTVSWYQQALGQGPQFIFQYYEEEERQRGNFPDRFSGHQFPNYSSELNVNALLLGDSALYLCASSRFTSTDTQYFGPGTRLTVL.

This clone was observed a single time. The genes are TRBV5-1 and TRBJ2-3; D perhaps matches TRBD2 (5 bases). This CDR3 has 16 amino acids. Trimming removed 6 bases from V and 2 bases from J, with 19 bases in between. Germline CDR1 reads SGHRS; CDR2 reads YFSETQ. The CDR3 spells CASNEGTSAATDTQYF. CDR3 sequence (DNA): TGCGCCAGCAACGAGGGCACCTCAGCGGCCACAGATACGCAGTATTTT.

V and J are TRBV4-3 and TRBJ1-2; 7 bases match TRBD1. The CDR3 runs to 15 residues. The germline V gene encodes CDR1 LGHNA and CDR2 YSLEER. The ends lost 5 bases at V and 4 bases at J; junction bases unmatched: 10. The DNA for the CDR3 is TGCGCCAGCAGCAGACAGGGCCAAGGGAGCTATGGCTACACCTTC. Its translation is CASSRQGQGSYGYTF.

J is TRBJ2-1 and V is TRBV6-2 or TRBV6-3; 7 bases match TRBD2. Germline V lookup: CDR1 MNHEY, CDR2 SVGEGT. CDR3 length equals 14 residues. The trim removed 3 bases at V and 6 bases at J, leaving 5 bases unmatched. Written as DNA, the CDR3 is TGTGCCAGCAGTTATGCGGGAGCCCCCAATGAGCAGTTCTTC. The encoded protein is CASSYAGAPNEQFF.

This chain joins TRBV9 and TRBJ2-5; D perhaps matches TRBD1 (5 bases). The V gene lost 3 bases and the J gene lost 5 bases, with 17 bases spanning the gap. This CDR3 is 15 amino acids long. Germline CDR1 is SGDLS and CDR2 is YYNGEE. CDR3 amino acids: CASSGGQGSGETQYF. CDR3 DNA: TGTGCCAGCAGCGGGGGCCAAGGTTCGGGTGAGACCCAGTACTTC.

In this sample, this clone turned up once. The chain joins TRBV12-5 to TRBJ1-1; 11 bases fit TRBD1. V was pared by 0 bases and J by 4 bases, with 25 bases of the junction left unmatched. Per the germline V gene, CDR1 is LGHNT and CDR2 is FRNRAP. The CDR3 spans 23 residues. CDR3 sequence reads: CASGLVLGTGGQGPSSRGTEAFF. The CDR3 DNA is TGTGCTAGTGGTTTGGTACTGGGGACAGGGGGACAGGGCCCGTCGTCTCGAGGCACTGAAGCTTTCTTT.

The chain recombines TRBV7-2 with TRBJ1-3, with TRBD1 matching over 12 bases. CDR3 length: 15 amino acids. Germline-derived CDR1 and CDR2 are SGHTA and FQGNSA. Germline trimming cut 5 bases from V and 4 bases from J; bases unmatched to any gene: 3. Here the CDR3 reads CASSRDRGLGNTIYF. For the CDR3, the DNA is TGTGCCAGCAGCCGGGACAGGGGGCTAGGAAACACCATATATTTT. Combining the CDR3 with reference TRBV7-2 and TRBJ1-3 gives the whole variable domain GAGVSQSPSNKVTEKGKDVELRCDPISGHTALYWYRQSLGQGLEFLIYFQGNSAPDKSGLPSDRFSAERTGGSVSTLTIQRTQQEDSAVYLCASSRDRGLGNTIYFGEGSWLTVV.